The clone carrying this T cell receptor beta chain came up a few times. Its antigen remains unknown. This entry is derived from a study of CD8 T cells in ankylosing spondylitis. General observations from the study: What appeared characteristic of ankylosing spondylitis blood was a TCR beta motif of about eight highly homologous variants. Disease-linked clones were CD8+ and relatively rare in peripheral blood. Both synovial fluid and blood in reactive arthritis had previously been reported to carry some motif variants.

Quantitative molecular-barcoded 5'-RACE generated the TCR beta libraries. TCRdb re-analysed the 5' RACE reads in MiXCR, keeping a single row per CDR3 protein. Of fewer than 130,000 distinct CDR3 sequences listed, under 30% are singletons. The V gene's germline CDR1 is SQVTM and CDR2 ANQGSEA. The CDR3 covers 13 residues. After removal of 6 bases from V and 9 bases from J, the junction contained 9 bases not matched to a gene. This sequence originates from a male donor with ankylosing spondylitis. The V call is TRBV29-1, the J call TRBJ2-1; 9 bases are a match to TRBD1. Material: synovial fluid, either unsorted or a sorted T cell fraction (not recorded which). CDR3 sequence: CSVPGQGLSEQFF. The CDR3 nucleotides read TGCAGCGTCCCGGGACAGGGACTCTCTGAGCAGTTCTTC.